This T cell receptor (beta chain) was sequenced during a study of blood T cell repertoires in COVID-19. About the research overall: From the United States, Italy and Spain came samples of acute and convalescent COVID-19. T cells, B-cell-depleted T cells, or PBMCs supplied cDNA or gDNA.

As handled by the study authors: Amplification from reference gene primers served as the basis for estimated nucleated cell counts. Profiling relied on immunoSEQ multiplex PCR, and the TCRdb table lists in-frame clones only, not all of them. V, J and clone size are those of that table, while D and trimming were read from the DNA. Seen here are fewer than 110,000 clones, 91% observed once, and the top ten hold about 18%. The receptor was derived from a man in his fifties or sixties with acute or convalescent COVID-19. Input material: peripheral blood.

As DNA, the CDR3 is TGCAGCGTTGTCCGGGGTGGGGAGACCCAGTACTTC. As protein: CSVVRGGETQYF. The chain joins TRBV29-1 to TRBJ2-5, with D maybe TRBD2 (5 bases). The germline CDR1 and CDR2 sequences are SQVTM and ANQGSEA. This CDR3 is 12 amino acids long. V lost 4 bases and J lost 5, with 11 bases in between.